This TCR beta chain was found in a study of T cells in Graves' hyperthyroidism and ophthalmopathy. Study-wide results and limits: Among clonotypes expanded in thyroid above 0.001, most were also found in blood. Researchers report that a 13 V-J model separated ophthalmopathy from stable hyperthyroidism.

Researchers amplified the TCR beta CDR3 regions from RNA transcripts. The TCR CDR3 first-round RT-PCR relied on the HTBI primer set. TCRdb reanalysed the multiplex PCR reads using MiXCR and keeps one entry per CDR3 protein. The sample yields over 650,000 distinct CDR3 sequences, roughly 15% seen once. Worth noting for this clonotype: The antigen is not known. Sequence at one end of the junction differs from germline and may be a read error.

Germline CDR1 is GTSNPN and CDR2 is SVGIG (reference sequence). CDR3 length: 13 residues. Stable Graves' hyperthyroidism denoted no ophthalmopathy progression over 18 months. The PBMCs were sourced from fresh peripheral blood (approximately 9 ml). Sequenced sample: blood. The chain links TRBV30 to TRBJ2-4; 11 bases agree with TRBD1. The sequence derives from a man aged 18 to 30 with Graves' hyperthyroidism. CDR3 bases: TGTGCCTGGGGGACAGGGGGACTAACATTCCCAAACTTC. It encodes CAWGTGGLTFPNF.